The 5 T cell receptor beta chains reported below all come from one sample, sequenced in a study of T cell responses to AZD1222 COVID-19 vaccine. Only in-frame clones appear in the TCRdb table, and some are missing; sequencing was by immunoSEQ multiplex PCR. The sample carries 100,000 to 150,000 clones, roughly 87% recorded once. This sample comprised peripheral blood, obtained on day 0 of AZD1222 vaccination. The source of these receptors is an adult in good health.

CDR3: CASSLGGGPSTNEKLFF. CDR3 bases: TGTGCCAGTAGCCTCGGGGGTGGGCCTTCAACTAATGAAAAACTGTTTTTT. J is TRBJ1-4 and V is TRBV19; D possibly corresponds to TRBD1 (5 bases). This CDR3 region has 17 residues. Germline V lookup: CDR1 LNHDA, CDR2 SQIVND (reference sequence). The V gene lost 6 bases and the J gene lost 0 bases, with 17 bases spanning the gap.

The chain combines TRBV11-2 with TRBJ2-2; D possibly corresponds to TRBD2 (6 bases). The CDR3 has 16 amino acids. Germline CDR1 SGHAT, CDR2 FQNNGV. V lost 1 base to trimming and J lost 0 bases, with 9 bases between them. CDR3 sequence (DNA): TGTGCCAGCAGCTTAGGTGTAGCGGCGAACACCGGGGAGCTGTTTTTT. This sequence encodes CASSLGVAANTGELFF.

This chain connects TRBV7-6 to TRBJ2-1, with 7 bases identical to TRBD2. V gave up 1 base and J gave up 0 bases; unmatched junction bases: 3. This CDR3 is built from 16 residues. The germline V gene encodes CDR1 SGHVS and CDR2 FNYEAQ. The CDR3 DNA reads as TGTGCCAGCAGCTTAGGGAGCGGGGCCTCCTACAATGAGCAGTTCTTC. Its protein product is CASSLGSGASYNEQFF.

DNA for the CDR3: TGTGCCAGTAGTCCCCAGGCTAGCGGGGGGGCCTGGATGAATGAGCAGTTCTTC. Its protein product is CASSPQASGGAWMNEQFF. The rearrangement links TRBV19 to TRBJ2-1; 12 bases are a match to TRBD2. From germline, CDR1 is LNHDA and CDR2 SQIVND (reference sequence). This CDR3 is built from 18 residues. The V gene end was trimmed by 5 bases and the J gene end by 7 bases; junction bases not matched to a gene: 15.

The chain joins TRBV4-1 to TRBJ1-2; no reliable D call. The CDR3 runs 12 residues. CDR1 is MGHRA, CDR2 YSYEKL, per germline. Trimming left V 6 bases short and J 3 bases short, with 8 bases between. For the CDR3, the DNA is TGCGCCAGCAGTTCCGGGGACTATGGCTACACCTTC. Protein: CASSSGDYGYTF.